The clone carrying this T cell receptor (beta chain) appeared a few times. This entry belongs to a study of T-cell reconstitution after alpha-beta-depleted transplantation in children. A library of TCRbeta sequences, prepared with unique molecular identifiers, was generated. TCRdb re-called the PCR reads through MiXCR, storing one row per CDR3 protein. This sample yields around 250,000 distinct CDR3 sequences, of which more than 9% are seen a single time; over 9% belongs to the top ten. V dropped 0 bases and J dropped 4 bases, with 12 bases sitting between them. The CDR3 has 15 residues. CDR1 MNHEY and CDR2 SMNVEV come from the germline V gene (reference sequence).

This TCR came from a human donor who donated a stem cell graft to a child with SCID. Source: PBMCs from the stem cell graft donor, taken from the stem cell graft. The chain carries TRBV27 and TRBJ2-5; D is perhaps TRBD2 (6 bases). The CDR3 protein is CASSLSSSVRETQYF. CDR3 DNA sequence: TGTGCCAGCAGTTTATCATCTAGCGTGCGAGAGACCCAGTACTTC.